Listed here are 13 T cell receptor beta chains from one sample, sequenced in a study of T cell responses to AZD1222 COVID-19 vaccine (dated by TCRdb to 2020 to 2023). Library generation was performed with the immunoSEQ multiplex PCR assay. TCRdb stores this immuneACCESS table with in-frame sequences only. Part of the clones is absent; in the studies checked, under half of the shortfall reflects unresolved V genes, and no reason is known for the rest. This sample comprises 150,000 or so clones, 85% to 95% of them detected only once. In total, the top ten clones hold roughly 2% of the sample. The time point tag for this specimen amounts to: baseline before first vaccination. Here the sequenced sample was peripheral blood, taken on day 0 of AZD1222 vaccination. Receptors originate from an adult in good health.

The chain employs TRBV5-1 and TRBJ2-2; 9 nucleotides agree with TRBD1. J was trimmed by 7 bases and V by 5 bases; bases with no gene match: 9. The length of the CDR3 is 15 residues. The germline gives CDR1 SGHRS, CDR2 YFSETQ. The CDR3, as DNA: TGCGCCAGCAGATCTGGGGGACAGGGTCACGGGGAGCTGTTTTTT. This codes for CASRSGGQGHGELFF. The full variable domain, in which reference TRBV5-1 and TRBJ2-2 provide the parts outside the CDR3, is KAGVTQTPRYLIKTRGQQVTLSCSPISGHRSVSWYQQTPGQGLQFLFEYFSETQRNKGNFPGRFSGRQFSNSRSEMNVSTLELGDSALYLCASRSGGQGHGELFFGEGSRLTVL.

This chain links TRBV5-5 with TRBJ1-2; D ambiguous. Trimming took 0 bases from V and 4 from J, leaving 7 bases between them. This CDR3 comprises 13 residues. CDR1 SGHKS and CDR2 YYEKEE come from the germline V gene (reference sequence). CDR3 sequence reads: CASSLGSLYGYTF. CDR3 coding DNA: TGTGCCAGCAGCTTGGGGTCCCTCTATGGCTACACCTTC.

The J gene is TRBJ2-7, the V gene TRBV7-9; D is undetermined. CDR3 length: 11 residues. V was trimmed by 5 bases and J by 1 base, leaving 3 bases between them. CDR1 and CDR2 from the germline V gene are SEHNR and FQNEAQ (reference sequence). CDR3 DNA sequence: TGTGCCAGCAGCCCTTCCTACGAGCAGTACTTC. Translation gives CASSPSYEQYF.

The chain is built from TRBV5-1 and TRBJ2-7, with D possibly being TRBD1 (6 bases). Germline V CDR1 and CDR2: SGHRS, YFSETQ. V gave up 0 bases and J gave up 1 base, with 14 bases separating them. The CDR3 totals 16 residues. The CDR3 is CASSLAGQGISYEQYF. CDR3 in DNA: TGCGCCAGCAGCTTGGCCGGGCAGGGGATTTCCTACGAGCAGTACTTC.

The genes are TRBV20-1 and TRBJ1-2; no definite D call. The CDR3 sequence is 11 residues long. The V end was cut by 2 bases, the J end by 7 bases, with 8 bases between. CDR1 is DFQATT, CDR2 SNEGSKA, per germline (reference sequence). CDR3 amino acids: CSARLRGGYTF. CDR3 in DNA: TGCAGTGCTAGACTTCGTGGTGGCTACACCTTC.

CDR3 in amino acids: CASSPRVALNNEQFF. DNA for the CDR3: TGTGCCAGCAGCCCCAGGGTTGCGTTGAACAATGAGCAGTTCTTC. The chain recombines TRBV3-1 (or the pseudogene TRBV3-2) with TRBJ2-1; D is possibly TRBD1 (5 bases). In germline, CDR1 is LGHDT, CDR2 YNNKEL (reference sequence). Deletions cut 4 bases from V and 5 bases from J, with 15 bases between. This CDR3 region has 15 residues.

The chain couples TRBV20-1 to TRBJ2-4; D call uncertain. V was cut by 3 bases and J by 6 bases, with 9 bases left in between. CDR3 length: 12 amino acids. Germline lookup yields CDR1 DFQATT and CDR2 SNEGSKA (reference sequence). The CDR3 protein is CSASLGGNIQYF. DNA of the CDR3: TGCAGTGCTAGTTTGGGTGGAAACATTCAGTACTTC.

The chain couples TRBV4-1 to TRBJ1-4, with 9 bases aligning to TRBD1. Looked up from germline, CDR1 is MGHRA and CDR2 is YSYEKL. The ends lost 3 bases at V and 7 bases at J; junction bases unmatched: 6. The CDR3 is 15 residues long. The CDR3 DNA reads as TGCGCCAGCAGCCAGACCGGGACAGGGTTTGAAAAACTGTTTTTT. Its protein product is CASSQTGTGFEKLFF.

To note about this clone: Its ends do not fully match the called genes, so a read error is possible. The chain couples TRBV10-1 to TRBJ2-1, with 10 bases matching TRBD1. The germline V gene encodes CDR1 WNHNN and CDR2 SYGVQD (reference sequence). This CDR3 is built from 16 residues. CDR3 sequence (DNA): TGCGCCCGCAGCACGACCGGGACAGGGGACTACAATGAGCAGTTCTTC. Residues: CARSTTGTGDYNEQFF.

V is TRBV11-3 and J is TRBJ2-2; tentatively, D is TRBD1 (6 bases). CDR1 is SGHNT and CDR2 is YENEEA in the germline V gene. The CDR3 contains 15 residues. The V end lost 3 bases, the J end lost 4 bases, and 12 bases lay between the germline ends. CDR3 sequence (DNA): TGTGCCAGCAGCTTCAGGGGCGCGGGCACCGGGGAGCTGTTTTTT. Residues: CASSFRGAGTGELFF.

The chain uses TRBV5-5 and TRBJ2-7, with TRBD2 as a possible D gene (5 bases). The CDR3 covers 13 residues. V shed 3 bases and J shed 5 bases, with 12 bases lying between them. Germline CDR1 SGHKS, CDR2 YYEKEE (reference sequence). Here the CDR3 DNA reads TGTGCCAGCAGCTCGTTCGGGGTGGACGAGCAGTACTTC. Protein: CASSSFGVDEQYF.

DNA for the CDR3: TGTGCCAGCAGCACCGGGACAGGGATCACGCTGTTCGAGCAGTTCTTC. Residues: CASSTGTGITLFEQFF. The chain carries TRBV2 and TRBJ2-1; the match to TRBD1 covers 9 bases. CDR1 is SNHLY, CDR2 FYNNEI, per germline. With 6 bases clipped from V and 10 bases from J, the junction kept 16 bases outside the gene matches. There are 16 residues in the CDR3.

This chain links TRBV2 with TRBJ2-2, with a tentative D call TRBD2 (5 bases). V was cut by 5 bases and J by 0 bases, with 10 bases left in between. The CDR3 is 15 residues long. From germline, CDR1 is SNHLY and CDR2 FYNNEI. For the CDR3, the DNA is TGTGCCAGCAGTCCCGGGAACTCGAACACCGGGGAGCTGTTTTTT. It codes for CASSPGNSNTGELFF.